This passage covers 10 T cell receptor beta chains from one sample sequenced in a study of OX40 agonist ivuxolimab in advanced cancers. Profiling relied on immunoSEQ multiplex PCR, and the TCRdb table lists in-frame clones only, not all of them. The table records tens of thousands of clones, 75% to 95% of them present only once. The sample was CD4+ or CD8+ T cells sorted from blood, taken in a trial of the OX40 agonist ivuxolimab. Receptor source: an adult with an advanced solid tumor such as melanoma, head and neck, liver or kidney cancer.

This clone was seen just once. The V and J genes are TRBV27 and TRBJ2-1, with TRBD2 matching 10 bases. V lost 6 bases to trimming and J lost 2 bases; unmatched junction nucleotides: 4. CDR1 and CDR2 (germline): MNHEY, SMNVEV (reference sequence). The CDR3 runs 15 residues. The CDR3 DNA reads as TGTGCCAGCAGCCTAGCGGGAGCGACCTACAATGAGCAGTTCTTC. This sequence encodes CASSLAGATYNEQFF.

The table lists this clone with a count of one. The chain combines TRBV30 with TRBJ2-5; D is perhaps TRBD1 (5 bases). The CDR3 spans 15 residues. Trimming took 5 bases from V and 5 from J, leaving 21 bases between them. Germline loops: CDR1 GTSNPN, CDR2 SVGIG (reference sequence). Written as DNA, the CDR3 is TGTGCCTGGTCTTCCGTGGCAGGGATTGGGGAGACCCAGTACTTC. It codes for CAWSSVAGIGETQYF.

The chain combines TRBV28 with TRBJ2-7; 7 nucleotides line up with TRBD2. The CDR3 contains 15 residues. Losses at the gene ends were 5 bases for V and 5 bases for J; bases not matched to a gene: 12. Germline V gene data show CDR1 as MDHEN and CDR2 as SYDVKM. CDR3 amino acids: CASSPYLGGSHEQYF. The CDR3 nucleotides are TGTGCCAGCAGTCCTTACTTGGGCGGGAGCCACGAGCAGTACTTC.

Written as DNA, the CDR3 is TGTGCCAGCAGCTTATCACACACTGAAGCTTTCTTT. It translates to CASSLSHTEAFF. The chain couples TRBV7-9 to TRBJ1-1; D is ambiguous. Germline V lookup: CDR1 SEHNR, CDR2 FQNEAQ (reference sequence). Trimming shortened V by 2 bases and J by 3 bases, and 4 bases separated the two germline ends. This CDR3 comprises 12 residues. Looking up the rest from reference TRBV7-9 and TRBJ1-1 gives the full variable domain: DTGVSQNPRHKITKRGQNVTFRCDPISEHNRLYWYRQTLGQGPEFLTYFQNEAQLEKSRLLSDRFSAERPKGSFSTLEIQRTEQGDSAMYLCASSLSHTEAFFGQGTRLTVV.

V usage is TRBV5-4 and J usage is TRBJ2-1, with a tentative D call TRBD2 (7 bases). The CDR3 is 15 amino acids. The germline gives CDR1 SGHNT, CDR2 YYREEE (reference sequence). V shed 9 bases and J shed 10 bases, with 26 bases lying between them. CDR3 loop: CANQPLGGGGEEQFF. The CDR3 region has the DNA TGTGCCAACCAACCCCTAGGGGGGGGAGGAGAGGAGCAGTTCTTC.

The V and J genes are TRBV7-2 and TRBJ2-3, with D unclear. The CDR3 covers 14 residues. Germline CDR1 is SGHTA and CDR2 is FQGNSA. V gave up 2 bases and J gave up 1 base, with 7 bases separating them. This CDR3 reads CASSLTDRTDTQYF. CDR3 bases: TGTGCCAGCAGCTTAACGGACCGCACAGATACGCAGTATTTT. Complete variable domain (other parts from reference TRBV7-2 and TRBJ2-3): GAGVSQSPSNKVTEKGKDVELRCDPISGHTALYWYRQSLGQGLEFLIYFQGNSAPDKSGLPSDRFSAERTGGSVSTLTIQRTQQEDSAVYLCASSLTDRTDTQYFGPGTRLTVL.

The chain is built from TRBV27 and TRBJ2-5, with 8 positions matching TRBD2. This CDR3 has 15 residues. The V and J ends lost 6 bases and 5 bases, in that order; junction bases with no gene match: 11. The germline V gene encodes CDR1 MNHEY and CDR2 SMNVEV (reference sequence). CDR3 in amino acids: CASSLSGEVWETQYF. In nucleotides, the CDR3 is TGTGCCAGCAGCCTTAGCGGGGAAGTATGGGAGACCCAGTACTTC.

This clone came up once. This sequence joins TRBV19 and TRBJ2-1, with D possibly TRBD2 on 5 matching bases. V was pared by 7 bases and J by 0 bases, with 16 bases between. From germline, CDR1 is LNHDA and CDR2 SQIVND (reference sequence). The CDR3 extends over 16 amino acids. The CDR3 sequence is CASKITLGSSYNEQFF. The CDR3 bases are TGTGCCAGTAAAATAACTCTGGGGAGCTCCTACAATGAGCAGTTCTTC.

This chain links TRBV28 with TRBJ2-3; 10 bases fit TRBD2. The CDR3 is made up of 15 amino acids. Losses at the gene ends were 6 bases for V and 2 bases for J; bases not matched to a gene: 5. Germline V gene data show CDR1 as MDHEN and CDR2 as SYDVKM. The CDR3 region has the DNA TGTGCCAGCAGGAGGACTAGCGGTACCACAGATACGCAGTATTTT. Translated: CASRRTSGTTDTQYF.

CDR3 in DNA: TGTGCCAGCAGCTTAAGGCAGGGAGGAGAGACCCAGTACTTC. Residues: CASSLRQGGETQYF. The rearrangement joins TRBV5-6 to TRBJ2-5, with TRBD2 as a possible D gene (6 bases). The CDR3 loop spans 14 amino acids. Germline loops: CDR1 SGHDT, CDR2 YYEEEE. V dropped 2 bases and J dropped 4 bases, with 12 bases sitting between them.